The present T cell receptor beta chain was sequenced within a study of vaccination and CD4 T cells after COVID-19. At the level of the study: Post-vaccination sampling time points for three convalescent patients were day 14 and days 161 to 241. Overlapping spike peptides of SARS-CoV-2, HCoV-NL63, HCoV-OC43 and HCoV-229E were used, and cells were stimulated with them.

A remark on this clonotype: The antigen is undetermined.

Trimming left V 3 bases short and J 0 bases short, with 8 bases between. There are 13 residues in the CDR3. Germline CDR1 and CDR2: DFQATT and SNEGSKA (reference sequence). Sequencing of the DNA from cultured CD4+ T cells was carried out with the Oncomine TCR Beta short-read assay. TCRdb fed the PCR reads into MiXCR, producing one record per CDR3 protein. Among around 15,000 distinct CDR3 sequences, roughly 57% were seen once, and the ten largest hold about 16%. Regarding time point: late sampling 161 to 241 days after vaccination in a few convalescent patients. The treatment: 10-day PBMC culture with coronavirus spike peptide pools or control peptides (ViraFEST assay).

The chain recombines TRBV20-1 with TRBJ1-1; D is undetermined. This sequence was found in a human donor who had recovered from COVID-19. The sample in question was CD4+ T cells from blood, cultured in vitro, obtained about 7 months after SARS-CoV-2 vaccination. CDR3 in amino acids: CSASRDLNTEAFF. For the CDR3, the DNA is TGCAGTGCTAGTAGGGATCTGAACACTGAAGCTTTCTTT.